The present entry profiles one T cell receptor (beta chain) with its context. Then a second PCR, running roughly 7 to 11 cycles, was carried out with a sample-barcoded 5' primer and a J-beta primer mix. Tags on each cDNA molecule came from a template-switch adaptor with 12 random nucleotides. TCRdb re-called the 5' RACE reads with MiXCR, one entry per CDR3 protein. The table includes some 1.5 million distinct CDR3 sequences, approximately 28% detected once. The data belong to a study of blood T cells in healthy people across ages. Across the whole study: Template switching caught about one barcoded beta molecule for each two T cells.

This clonotype originated in a young woman in good health. The sample was blood.

This CDR3 is CAISESTAGNTIYF. The DNA of the CDR3 is TGTGCCATCAGTGAGTCGACTGCTGGAAACACCATATATTTT. J is TRBJ1-3 and V is TRBV10-3; D not certain. Germline V gene data show CDR1 as ENHRY and CDR2 as SYGVKD. The CDR3 extends over 14 amino acids. Deletions cut 0 bases from V and 2 bases from J, with 5 bases between.